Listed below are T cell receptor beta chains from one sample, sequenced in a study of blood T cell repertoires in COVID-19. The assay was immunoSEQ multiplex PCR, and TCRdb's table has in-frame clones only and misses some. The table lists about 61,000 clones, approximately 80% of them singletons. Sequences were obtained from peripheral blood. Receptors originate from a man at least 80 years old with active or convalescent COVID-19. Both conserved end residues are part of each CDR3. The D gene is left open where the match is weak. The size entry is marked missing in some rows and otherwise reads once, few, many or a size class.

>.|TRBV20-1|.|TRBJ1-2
TGCAGTGCTAGTCACTTGGTCACGGAGGGCTATGGCTACACCTTC
CSASHLVTEGYGYTF
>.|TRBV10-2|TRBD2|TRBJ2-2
TGCGCCAGCAGGCCTGGGAGGGACGCGGACACCGGGGAGCTGTTTTTT
CASRPGRDADTGELFF
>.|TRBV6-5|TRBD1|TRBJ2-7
TGTGCCAGCAGTTTACAGGGGATCTCCTACGAGCAGTACTTC
CASSLQGISYEQYF
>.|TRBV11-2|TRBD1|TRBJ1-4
TGTGCCAGCAGCTTATCGTCAGGGGGCAATGAAAAACTGTTTTTT
CASSLSSGGNEKLFF
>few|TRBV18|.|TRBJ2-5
TGTGCCAGCTTACAGGATAACCAAGAGACCCAGTACTTC
CASLQDNQETQYF
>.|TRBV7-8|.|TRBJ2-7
TGTGCCAGCAGCACCGGAACAGGGCCCGCCTACGAGCAGTACTTC
CASSTGTGPAYEQYF
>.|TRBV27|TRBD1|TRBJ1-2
TGTGCCAGCAGCCGGACAGGGGGCGACTATGGCTACACCTTC
CASSRTGGDYGYTF
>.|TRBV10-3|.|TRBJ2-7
TGTGCCATCAGTTTGACGGGAGAGGTGGCAGGCGAGCAGTACTTC
CAISLTGEVAGEQYF
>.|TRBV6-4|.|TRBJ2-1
TGTGCCAGCAGTGAACCCGGACAGAAACCAAATGAGCAGTTCTTC
CASSEPGQKPNEQFF
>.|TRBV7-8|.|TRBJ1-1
TGTGCCAGCAGCCGTCAATTAAGGACAGAAGCTTTCTTT
CASSRQLRTEAFF
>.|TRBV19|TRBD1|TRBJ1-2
TGTGCCAGTAGCCCTATGCAGGGGGCTTATGGCTACACCTTC
CASSPMQGAYGYTF
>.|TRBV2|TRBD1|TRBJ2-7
TGTGCCAGCATCCGGGACAGGGGCGAGCAGTACTTC
CASIRDRGEQYF
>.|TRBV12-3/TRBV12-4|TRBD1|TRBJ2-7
TGTGCCAGCAGTCGACAGGGGTACTACGAGCAGTACTTC
CASSRQGYYEQYF
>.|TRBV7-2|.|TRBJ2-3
TGTGCCAGCAGCTTAGACTACACAGATACGCAGTATTTT
CASSLDYTDTQYF
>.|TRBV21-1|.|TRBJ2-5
TGTGCCAGCAGCAAAGGAGGAGGTACGCCTAGCGGGAGGGCCAAATGGGAGACCCAGTACTTC
CASSKGGGTPSGRAKWETQYF
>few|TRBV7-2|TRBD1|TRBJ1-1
TGTGCCAGCAGCTTAAGGGGGCGTTTGGCTTTCTTT
CASSLRGRLAFF
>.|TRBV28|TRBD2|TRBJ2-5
TGTGCCAGCAGTTCTCTACCGGGACTAGCGGGAGACGAGACCCAGTACTTC
CASSSLPGLAGDETQYF
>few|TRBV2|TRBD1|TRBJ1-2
TGTGCCAGCAGTGAAGGGACAGGAGCTACGTATGGCTACACCTTC
CASSEGTGATYGYTF
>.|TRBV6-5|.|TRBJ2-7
TGTGCCAGCAGGCACAGGGAGAGGGACGAGCAGTACTTC
CASRHRERDEQYF
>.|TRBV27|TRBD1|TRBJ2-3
TGTGCCAGCAGTTTACAGGGATCGACAGGGGGCAGGTTGGGCACAGATACGCAGTATTTT
CASSLQGSTGGRLGTDTQYF
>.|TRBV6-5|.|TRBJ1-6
TGTGCCAGCAGGGATGGGGCTAACTATAATTCACCCCTCCACTTT
CASRDGANYNSPLHF
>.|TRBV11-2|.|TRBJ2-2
TGTGCCAGCAGCTTCCCCTACCCGACCGGGGAGCTGTTTTTT
CASSFPYPTGELFF
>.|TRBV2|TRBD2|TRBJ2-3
TGTGCCAGCTCGGGCGGGAGGGCCACAGATACGCAGTATTTT
CASSGGRATDTQYF
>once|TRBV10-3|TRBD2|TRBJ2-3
TGTGCCATCAGTAAAGACAAAGCGGGGGCCACAGATACGCAGTATTTT
CAISKDKAGATDTQYF
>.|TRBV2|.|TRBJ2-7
TGTGCCAGCACCGGGAGATCCTACGAGCAGTACTTC
CASTGRSYEQYF
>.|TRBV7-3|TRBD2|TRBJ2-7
TGTGCCAGCAGCTTAACTTCGACTAGCGGAAACAACGAGCAGTACTTC
CASSLTSTSGNNEQYF
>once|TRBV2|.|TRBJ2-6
TGTGCCAGCGAATCGGGGGCTGGGGCCAACGTCCTGACTTTC
CASESGAGANVLTF
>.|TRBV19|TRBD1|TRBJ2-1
TGTGCCAGTAGTCCTCGACAGGGGACCCCAATTCGGCAGTTCTTC
CASSPRQGTPIRQFF
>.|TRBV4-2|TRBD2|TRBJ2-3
TGTGCCAGCAGCCAAAGGGGAGGGATTCCGGGAGGAACAGATACGCAGTATTTT
CASSQRGGIPGGTDTQYF
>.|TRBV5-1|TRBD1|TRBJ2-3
TGCGCCAGCAGCTTGGGACAGGGACCAACCACAGATACGCAGTATTTT
CASSLGQGPTTDTQYF
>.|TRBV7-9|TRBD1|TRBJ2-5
TGTGCCAGCAGTACAGGGGCGGTCAGGGAGACCCAGTACTTC
CASSTGAVRETQYF
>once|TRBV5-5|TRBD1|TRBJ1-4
TGTGCCAGCAGGGGGACAGGAGCTAATGAAAAACTGTTTTTT
CASRGTGANEKLFF
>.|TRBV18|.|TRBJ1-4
TGTGCCAGCTCCCTCCAGGGAACAGGGCCTGAAAAACTGTTTTTT
CASSLQGTGPEKLFF
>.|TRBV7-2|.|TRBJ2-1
TGTGCCAGCAGCCAGGGGAGAGATGAGCAGTTCTTC
CASSQGRDEQFF
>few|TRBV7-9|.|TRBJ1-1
TGTGCCAGCAGCCTGCACGGGGACACTGAAGCTTTCTTT
CASSLHGDTEAFF
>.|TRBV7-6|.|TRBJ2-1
TGTGCCAGCAGCCCCCCGGCAGTGGGGGGCAATGAGCAGTTCTTC
CASSPPAVGGNEQFF
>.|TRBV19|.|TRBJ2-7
TGTGCCAGTGCCGGGGGTGCTCCGGGGGAGCAGTACTTC
CASAGGAPGEQYF
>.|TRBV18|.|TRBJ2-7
TGTGCCAGCTCACCCCCGGGCCGGGGAAACTACGAGCAGTACTTC
CASSPPGRGNYEQYF
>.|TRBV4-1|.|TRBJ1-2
TGCGCCAGCAAACGGGAGGTAGGGGGATCTAACTATGGCTACACCTTC
CASKREVGGSNYGYTF
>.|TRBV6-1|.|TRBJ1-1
TGTGCCAGCAGTGAACCTCCCCCGGGGGGGGTGAGCACTGAAGCTTTCTTT
CASSEPPPGGVSTEAFF
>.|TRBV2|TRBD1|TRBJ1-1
TGTGCCAGCAGTTTCGGACAGGGGAGATGGACTGAAGCTTTCTTT
CASSFGQGRWTEAFF
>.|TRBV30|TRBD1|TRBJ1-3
TGTGCCTGGAGTATAGACAGGGTTGGAAACACCATATATTTT
CAWSIDRVGNTIYF
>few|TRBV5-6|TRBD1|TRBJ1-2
TGTGCCAGCAGAACGACAGGGTTGGTCGGCTACACCTTC
CASRTTGLVGYTF
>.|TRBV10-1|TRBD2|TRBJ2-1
TGCGCCAGCTATAAAAAAGATAGCGGGACTGAGCAGTTCTTC
CASYKKDSGTEQFF
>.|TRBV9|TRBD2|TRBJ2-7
TGTGCCAGCAGCGTAGGCGGGAGGGCCTACGAGCAGTACTTC
CASSVGGRAYEQYF
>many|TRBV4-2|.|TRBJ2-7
TGTGCCAGCCGCCCAGCCAGGGACAACGAGCAGTACTTC
CASRPARDNEQYF
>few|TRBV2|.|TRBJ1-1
TGTGCCAGCAGTGACGGGACTCTAGTTGAAGCTTTCTTT
CASSDGTLVEAFF
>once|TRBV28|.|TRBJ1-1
TGTGCCAGCAGTTTAGAAACCAGGGTAAAAGCTTTCTTT
CASSLETRVKAFF
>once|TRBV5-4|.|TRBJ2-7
TGTGCCAGCAGCTTGGTCTCTCTCGAGCAGTACTTC
CASSLVSLEQYF
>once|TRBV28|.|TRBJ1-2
TGTGCCAGCAACGGGGAATCTAATGGCTACACCTTC
CASNGESNGYTF
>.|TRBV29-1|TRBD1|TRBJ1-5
TGCAGCGCCGGACAGGGAAATCAGCCCCAGCATTTT
CSAGQGNQPQHF
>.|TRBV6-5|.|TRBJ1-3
TGTGCCAGCAGTTTTGACAGTAGCTCTGGAAACACCATATATTTT
CASSFDSSSGNTIYF
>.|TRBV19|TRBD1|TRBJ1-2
TGTGCCAGTAGTACCCCGGGACAGGGGAACTATGGCTACACCTTC
CASSTPGQGNYGYTF
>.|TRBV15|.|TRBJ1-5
TGTGCCACCAGCAGAGATGGGGCCTTCAATCAGCCCCAGCATTTT
CATSRDGAFNQPQHF
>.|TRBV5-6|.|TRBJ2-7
TGTGCCAGCAGCTTGGACATTACCGCCTACGAGCAGTACTTC
CASSLDITAYEQYF
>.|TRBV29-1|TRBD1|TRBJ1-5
TGCAGCGTCGAGGACAGGCCCGATCAGCCCCAGCATTTT
CSVEDRPDQPQHF
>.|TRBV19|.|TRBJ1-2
TGTGCCAGTAGTCGGGGGAACTATGGCTACACCTTC
CASSRGNYGYTF
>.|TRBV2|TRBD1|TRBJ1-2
TGTGCCAGCAGTAGGAGACAGGGAGATTACTATGGCTACACCTTC
CASSRRQGDYYGYTF
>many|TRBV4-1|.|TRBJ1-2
TGCGCCAGCAGCCTAACGACAGGAACCAACTATGGCTACACCTTC
CASSLTTGTNYGYTF
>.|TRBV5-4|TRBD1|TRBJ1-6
TGTGCCAGCAGCTTGTGGAGGGGGCAGTATAATTCACCCCTCCACTTT
CASSLWRGQYNSPLHF